This is a list of T cell receptor beta chains from one sample in a study of shared clonotypes between healthy human individuals. TCRdb's copy holds only in-frame clones and misses some; the assay was immunoSEQ multiplex PCR. This sample has 1.5 million to 1.9 million clones, with roughly 98% found just once. What was sequenced was naive CD4+ T cells sorted from blood. The receptors come from a man younger than 45 in good health. Each CDR3 is given with its conserved first and last residue. A D gene is named only where the DNA matches it firmly.

d_gene: TRBD2; v_gene: TRBV5-1; j_gene: TRBJ2-1; CDR3aa: CATGLAGFQTHNEQFF
d_gene: .; v_gene: TRBV5-1; j_gene: TRBJ1-1; CDR3aa: CASSPAVVVSEAFF
d_gene: .; v_gene: TRBV30; j_gene: TRBJ2-7; CDR3aa: CAWRFNSGASYEQYF
d_gene: TRBD1; v_gene: TRBV7-2; j_gene: TRBJ1-4; CDR3aa: CASSLQGGFDEKLFF
d_gene: TRBD1; v_gene: TRBV27; j_gene: TRBJ1-1; CDR3aa: CASRDRTFANTEAFF
d_gene: .; v_gene: TRBV6-5; j_gene: TRBJ2-7; CDR3aa: CASTNSGRQYF
d_gene: TRBD1; v_gene: TRBV25-1; j_gene: TRBJ1-1; CDR3aa: CASSVDRRGAFF
d_gene: .; v_gene: TRBV30; j_gene: TRBJ1-5; CDR3aa: CAWSGGFGQPQHF
d_gene: .; v_gene: TRBV29-1; j_gene: TRBJ2-3; CDR3aa: CSVVRPGATRTDTQYF
d_gene: .; v_gene: TRBV10-2; j_gene: TRBJ1-3; CDR3aa: CASSSILTGNTIYF
d_gene: .; v_gene: TRBV11-3; j_gene: TRBJ2-2; CDR3aa: CASLGVTGELFF
d_gene: TRBD1; v_gene: TRBV7-6; j_gene: TRBJ2-3; CDR3aa: CASSSGQARSTDTQYF
d_gene: .; v_gene: TRBV2; j_gene: TRBJ2-1; CDR3aa: CASSYYSGNFYNEQFF
d_gene: .; v_gene: TRBV6-1; j_gene: TRBJ1-1; CDR3aa: CASSEVGEVYTEAFF
d_gene: .; v_gene: TRBV9; j_gene: TRBJ2-7; CDR3aa: CASSPTWAETYEQYF
d_gene: TRBD1; v_gene: TRBV7-3; j_gene: TRBJ2-2; CDR3aa: CASSPGTVTGELFF
d_gene: .; v_gene: TRBV29-1; j_gene: TRBJ2-3; CDR3aa: CSVERQGGGTDTQYF
d_gene: .; v_gene: TRBV30; j_gene: TRBJ2-2; CDR3aa: CAWRISLNTGELFF
d_gene: .; v_gene: TRBV29-1; j_gene: TRBJ2-7; CDR3aa: CSVDGQGNEQYF
d_gene: .; v_gene: TRBV5-6; j_gene: TRBJ1-1; CDR3aa: CASSSDWVEAFF
d_gene: .; v_gene: TRBV2; j_gene: TRBJ1-1; CDR3aa: CASSSGREFEAFF
d_gene: .; v_gene: TRBV7-9; j_gene: TRBJ1-2; CDR3aa: CASGEQTYGYTF
d_gene: .; v_gene: TRBV4-1; j_gene: TRBJ1-2; CDR3aa: CASSQEGPRKDGYTF
d_gene: .; v_gene: TRBV29-1; j_gene: TRBJ2-7; CDR3aa: CSVVERETAYEQYF
d_gene: .; v_gene: TRBV12-1; j_gene: TRBJ2-5; CDR3aa: CASRGVGGVGRETQYF
d_gene: TRBD2; v_gene: TRBV10-1; j_gene: TRBJ2-3; CDR3aa: CATSQGRLAGIDTQYF
d_gene: .; v_gene: TRBV7-8; j_gene: TRBJ1-2; CDR3aa: CASSKGTGYGYTF
d_gene: .; v_gene: TRBV29-1; j_gene: TRBJ2-7; CDR3aa: CSVESRRRLPYEQYF
d_gene: .; v_gene: TRBV5-6; j_gene: TRBJ2-2; CDR3aa: CASSPGTENTGELFF
d_gene: .; v_gene: TRBV20-1; j_gene: TRBJ2-1; CDR3aa: CSARVAGGGFF
d_gene: TRBD1; v_gene: TRBV7-9; j_gene: TRBJ2-3; CDR3aa: CASSLLVTGTDTQYF
d_gene: TRBD1; v_gene: TRBV27; j_gene: TRBJ1-5; CDR3aa: CASSLLYRGGNQPQHF
d_gene: .; v_gene: TRBV7-2; j_gene: TRBJ2-1; CDR3aa: CASSTISGRNEQFF
d_gene: .; v_gene: TRBV5-1; j_gene: TRBJ1-1; CDR3aa: CASSLGKQNTEAFF
d_gene: .; v_gene: TRBV29-1; j_gene: TRBJ1-5; CDR3aa: CSVEETQGQPQHF
d_gene: TRBD2; v_gene: TRBV5-1; j_gene: TRBJ2-3; CDR3aa: CASSLGLAGGSDTQYF
d_gene: TRBD1; v_gene: TRBV7-8; j_gene: TRBJ2-7; CDR3aa: CASSLDRHQQLYEQYF
d_gene: .; v_gene: TRBV14; j_gene: TRBJ2-6; CDR3aa: CASSPGATRTRANVLTF
d_gene: TRBD2; v_gene: TRBV6-1; j_gene: TRBJ2-1; CDR3aa: CASSEELAGAYNEQFF
d_gene: .; v_gene: TRBV6-4; j_gene: TRBJ1-1; CDR3aa: CASSAGFAGTEAFF
d_gene: .; v_gene: TRBV28; j_gene: TRBJ1-2; CDR3aa: CASSLWGNYGYTF
d_gene: .; v_gene: TRBV7-9; j_gene: TRBJ1-1; CDR3aa: CASSLEMNTEAFF
d_gene: TRBD2; v_gene: TRBV9; j_gene: TRBJ2-3; CDR3aa: CASSHAGTRGDTQYF
d_gene: .; v_gene: TRBV4-3; j_gene: TRBJ2-1; CDR3aa: CASSQEVEGLGDEQFF
d_gene: .; v_gene: TRBV19; j_gene: TRBJ2-6; CDR3aa: CASTTRPRPNRSGANVLTF
d_gene: .; v_gene: TRBV6-5; j_gene: TRBJ2-1; CDR3aa: CATSSSRGREQFF
d_gene: .; v_gene: TRBV28; j_gene: TRBJ1-1; CDR3aa: CASDQGGENTEAFF
d_gene: TRBD2; v_gene: TRBV11-2; j_gene: TRBJ2-1; CDR3aa: CASSPKIGLANEQFF
d_gene: TRBD1; v_gene: TRBV2; j_gene: TRBJ1-1; CDR3aa: CASSVQGPANTEAFF
d_gene: .; v_gene: TRBV18; j_gene: TRBJ2-7; CDR3aa: CASSLGTNPAYEQYF
d_gene: .; v_gene: TRBV21-1; j_gene: TRBJ2-6; CDR3aa: CASSIYRDRVTSGANVLTF
d_gene: TRBD1; v_gene: TRBV9; j_gene: TRBJ2-1; CDR3aa: CASSVGQGNNEQFF
d_gene: .; v_gene: TRBV7-2; j_gene: TRBJ1-1; CDR3aa: CASSPERNMNTEAFF
d_gene: TRBD1; v_gene: TRBV4-1; j_gene: TRBJ2-5; CDR3aa: CASSQGRDRVVETQYF
d_gene: .; v_gene: TRBV29-1; j_gene: TRBJ2-7; CDR3aa: CSVVVRGWEQYF
d_gene: .; v_gene: TRBV19; j_gene: TRBJ2-2; CDR3aa: CASSTGHHRAGELFF
d_gene: .; v_gene: TRBV19; j_gene: TRBJ2-7; CDR3aa: CASSIGWGYEQYF